The 20 T cell receptor beta chains below were found in one sample sequenced in a study of read filtering for tumor transcriptome and immune sequencing. The library was built from roughly 400 ng RNA with molecular barcoded adaptors for alpha/delta and beta/gamma chains. From the reads, TCRdb called clonotypes with MiXCR, one entry per CDR3 protein. In the table there are roughly 130,000 distinct CDR3 sequences, 10% to 15% of which are singletons. The sequencing input was a population of CD138-negative cells sorted from bone marrow. Source of these receptors: a donor aged 40 or older with multiple myeloma.

The sample holds a few counts of this clonotype. A clone one base away is much larger, so this may be a read error. The chain joins TRBV4-1 to TRBJ2-3; D is uncertain. The CDR3 is 14 amino acids. V was cut by 2 bases and J by 0 bases, with 6 bases left in between. Germline V gene lookup returns CDR1 MGHRA and CDR2 YSYEKL. CDR3 protein: CASSQLSSTDTQYF. CDR3 sequence (DNA): TGCGCCAGCAGCCAACTGTCTAGCACAGATACGCAGTATTTT.

This clonotype was recorded many times. The gene calls are TRBV2 and TRBJ2-1; tentative D call: TRBD1 (5 bases). CDR3 length: 13 residues. The germline gives CDR1 SNHLY, CDR2 FYNNEI. Trimming removed 4 bases from V and 6 bases from J, with 10 bases in between. This chain's CDR3 is CASSVQGINEQFF. DNA for the CDR3: TGTGCCAGCAGTGTTCAGGGTATCAATGAGCAGTTCTTC.

This clonotype was found many times. This chain uses TRBV6-5 with TRBJ1-5; 8 bases align to TRBD1. V shed 3 bases, J shed 4 bases, and the junction held 11 bases outside the gene matches. The germline gives CDR1 MNHEY, CDR2 SVGAGI. The CDR3 covers 17 residues. The CDR3 protein is CASSYPPATGANQPQHF. In DNA, the CDR3 is TGTGCCAGCAGTTATCCCCCCGCGACAGGGGCTAATCAGCCCCAGCATTTT.

Concerning this clonotype itself: Given a much more abundant clone one base away, this may be a read error. The final CDR3 position lacks the conserved phenylalanine or tryptophan, pointing to a likely read error. This sequence joins TRBV20-1 and TRBJ2-3, with D unresolved. The ends were cut back, 3 bases at V and 4 bases at J, with 11 bases in the middle. This CDR3 region has 13 residues. In germline, CDR1 is DFQATT, CDR2 SNEGSKA (reference sequence). Here the CDR3 DNA reads TGCAGTGCTAGTCAGTCTCGGCCAGATACGCAGTATTTA. The encoded protein is CSASQSRPDTQYL.

With regard to this clonotype: This may be a read error: a much more frequent sequence differs by one nucleotide. The J gene is TRBJ1-2, the V gene TRBV7-2, with a weak D call TRBD1 (6 bases). This CDR3 spans 15 amino acids. V was clipped by 6 bases and J by 5 bases, with 19 bases between them. Germline V gives CDR1 SGHTA, CDR2 FQGNSA. CDR3 amino acids: CASRPGGQTLYGYTF. As DNA, the CDR3 is TGTGCCAGCAGGCCGGGAGGACAGACCCTTTATGGCTACACCTTC. The variable domain in full, with the rest retrieved from reference TRBV7-2 and TRBJ1-2, is GAGVSQSPSNKVTEKGKDVELRCDPISGHTALYWYRQSLGQGLEFLIYFQGNSAPDKSGLPSDRFSAERTGGSVSTLTIQRTQQEDSAVYLCASRPGGQTLYGYTFGSGTRLTVV.

In its sample, this clonotype was seen many times. J is TRBJ2-3 and V is TRBV5-1; 8 nucleotides align to TRBD1. The CDR3 has 14 residues. Trimming removed 4 bases from V and 5 bases from J; junction bases left unmatched: 6. CDR1 and CDR2 (germline): SGHRS, YFSETQ. Written as DNA, the CDR3 is TGCGCCAGCAGCACGGACAGGGAGAAAGATACGCAGTATTTT. It encodes CASSTDREKDTQYF.

This clonotype occurred many times. This sequence joins TRBV10-3 and TRBJ2-5, with D possibly being TRBD2 (7 bases). Germline V lookup: CDR1 ENHRY, CDR2 SYGVKD. The CDR3 covers 15 residues. V was trimmed by 3 bases and J by 0 bases, leaving 11 bases between them. The CDR3 nucleotides read TGTGCCATCAGTGAAGGGGGGGCGTACCAAGAGACCCAGTACTTC. Translated: CAISEGGAYQETQYF.

This clonotype was observed at least ten times. This chain uses TRBV20-1 with TRBJ2-5, with TRBD2 matching 8 bases. The CDR3 sequence is 14 residues long. Germline lookup yields CDR1 DFQATT and CDR2 SNEGSKA (reference sequence). J gave up 1 base and V 5 bases, and 6 bases lay outside the gene matches. CDR3 sequence: CSAGVAGSQETQYF. In DNA, the CDR3 is TGCAGTGCTGGAGTAGCGGGATCCCAAGAGACCCAGTACTTC.

In nucleotides, the CDR3 is TGTGCCAGTAGTATCGCGGGGGGTTTAGAGACCCAGTACTTC. Its translation is CASSIAGGLETQYF. The chain is built from TRBV19 and TRBJ2-5; the match to TRBD2 covers 8 bases. This CDR3 is 14 amino acids long. Looked up from germline, CDR1 is LNHDA and CDR2 is SQIVND (reference sequence). The junction had 4 bases not matched to a gene; V was cut back by 3 bases and J by 4 bases.

This clonotype was found many times. V usage is TRBV19 and J usage is TRBJ2-6; the D is unclear. The ends were cut back, 3 bases at V and 2 bases at J, with 8 bases in the middle. The CDR3 totals 15 residues. Looked up from germline, CDR1 is LNHDA and CDR2 is SQIVND (reference sequence). The CDR3 spells CASSIRGAGANVLTF. CDR3 nucleotides: TGTGCCAGTAGTATTCGTGGTGCTGGGGCCAACGTCCTGACTTTC.

This clonotype was recorded many times. The J gene is TRBJ2-5, the V gene TRBV11-1; no definite D call. The CDR3 spans 16 residues. V dropped 1 base and J dropped 1 base, with 13 bases sitting between them. Germline lookup yields CDR1 SGHAT and CDR2 FQDESV (reference sequence). DNA for the CDR3: TGTGCCAGCAGCTTAGTTCCCGGATCTATCCAAGAGACCCAGTACTTC. Its protein product is CASSLVPGSIQETQYF.

This clonotype has ten or more counts. The chain is built from TRBV7-8 and TRBJ2-5, with 14 bases that match TRBD2. Per germline, CDR1 SGHVS and CDR2 FQNEAQ. CDR3 size: 21 residues. V trimming: 0 bases; J trimming: 5 bases; junction bases outside the gene matches: 17. The CDR3 nucleotides are TGTGCCAGCAGCTTAGCGTCCGTTGTGACTAGCGGGAGGGCCTTAGGGGAGACCCAGTACTTC. Translating gives CASSLASVVTSGRALGETQYF.

Comments on this clonotype: An end of the junction differs from the germline gene, which may be a read error. V usage is TRBV29-1 and J usage is TRBJ2-1, with a weak D call TRBD1 (7 bases). Germline V gene data show CDR1 as SQVTM and CDR2 as ANQGSEA. This CDR3 comprises 15 residues. CDR3: CSVGGDSETYNEQSF. Here the CDR3 DNA reads TGCAGCGTTGGGGGGGACAGCGAAACCTACAATGAGCAGTCCTTC.

This clonotype has ten or more counts. The chain has TRBV6-1 and TRBJ2-6; D is unresolved. The CDR3 runs to 14 residues. CDR1 MNHNS and CDR2 SASEGT come from the germline V gene. Trimming left V 5 bases short and J 4 bases short, with 9 bases between. The chain's CDR3 is CASSNAVGANVLTF. The CDR3, as DNA: TGTGCCAGCAGTAACGCCGTGGGGGCCAACGTCCTGACTTTC.

This clonotype was observed at least ten times. This chain links TRBV29-1 with TRBJ2-7; no firm D call. Germline V gene lookup returns CDR1 SQVTM and CDR2 ANQGSEA. The CDR3 spans 12 residues. Between the trimmed V and J ends, which lost 4 bases and 0 bases, there was a span of 7 bases. The CDR3 spells CSVGSNSYEQYF. In DNA form, the CDR3 reads TGCAGCGTTGGTAGTAACTCCTACGAGCAGTACTTC.

Points on this clonotype: An end of the junction differs from the germline gene, which may be a read error. J is TRBJ2-7 and V is TRBV29-1; tentatively, D is TRBD2 (6 bases). Germline V gives CDR1 SQVTM, CDR2 ANQGSEA. The CDR3 is 15 residues long. In nucleotides, the CDR3 is TGCAGCGTCCTTCGACTGCGCGGGAAAGACTACGAGCGGTACTTC. This encodes CSVLRLRGKDYERYF.

The gene calls are TRBV5-6 and TRBJ2-2, with 15 bases identical to TRBD2. The V gene end was trimmed by 5 bases and the J gene end by 0 bases; junction bases not matched to a gene: 2. The CDR3 consists of 17 residues. The germline gives CDR1 SGHDT, CDR2 YYEEEE. CDR3 sequence reads: CASSRTSGRANTGELFF. CDR3 in DNA: TGTGCCAGCAGTCGGACTAGCGGGAGGGCGAACACCGGGGAGCTGTTTTTT.

As concerns this clonotype: A much bigger clone sits one base away, suggesting this may be a read error. V and J are TRBV27 and TRBJ2-3, with unresolved D. The CDR3 sequence is 17 residues long. The ends were cut back, 2 bases at V and 4 bases at J, with 19 bases in the middle. Germline V lookup: CDR1 MNHEY, CDR2 SMNVEV (reference sequence). CDR3 in amino acids: CASSLSTQEPVADTQYF. DNA of the CDR3: TGTGCCAGCAGTTTAAGTACCCAGGAGCCCGTCGCAGATACGCAGTATTTT.

This clonotype has a count of ten or more. The chain recombines TRBV5-1 with TRBJ2-1; 8 nucleotides align to TRBD1. Germline V gene lookup returns CDR1 SGHRS and CDR2 YFSETQ. This CDR3 contains 16 residues. The V gene end was trimmed by 0 bases and the J gene end by 3 bases; junction bases not matched to a gene: 5. CDR3 in amino acids: CASSLEVQGGYNEQFF. The CDR3 DNA reads TGCGCCAGCAGCTTGGAAGTACAGGGGGGCTACAATGAGCAGTTCTTC.

This clonotype appeared many times. The chain is built from TRBV29-1 and TRBJ2-5; D is undetermined. This CDR3 comprises 12 residues. Per germline, CDR1 SQVTM and CDR2 ANQGSEA. V was shortened by 2 bases and J by 0 bases, with 4 bases between the two germline ends. CDR3 amino acids: CSVEHHQETQYF. CDR3 coding DNA: TGCAGCGTTGAACACCACCAAGAGACCCAGTACTTC.